Following are 12 T cell receptor beta chains from one sample sequenced in a study of cytomegalovirus exposure and HLA in healthy donors. Sequencing used immunoSEQ multiplex PCR; TCRdb keeps in-frame clones, though not all of them. The data contain some 170,000 clones, roughly 86% of them singletons. What was sequenced was PBMCs. Receptors were obtained from a woman between 18 and 29 years old in good health and CMV-seropositive.

The chain has TRBV4-2 and TRBJ2-3, with D perhaps matching TRBD2 (6 bases). The V gene's germline CDR1 is LGHNA and CDR2 YNFKEQ. With 1 base removed from V and 4 bases from J, the gap between germline ends came to 18 bases. The CDR3 runs 17 residues. The CDR3 DNA follows: TGTGCCAGCAGCCAAGGGGTTTACGGGAGCTCGTCAGATACGCAGTATTTT. It translates to CASSQGVYGSSSDTQYF.

Only one count was recorded for this clone. The V and J genes are TRBV5-1 and TRBJ1-4; TRBD1 is a possible D gene (6 bases). V lost 0 bases, J lost 4 bases, and 13 bases lay in between. Germline assignment: CDR1 SGHRS and CDR2 YFSETQ. The CDR3 totals 16 residues. The CDR3 DNA reads as TGCGCCAGCAGCTTGGGCGCGACAGGCAATAATGAAAAACTGTTTTTT. This gives the protein CASSLGATGNNEKLFF.

This chain joins TRBV20-1 and TRBJ1-1; possible D gene TRBD1, 5 bases. The germline gives CDR1 DFQATT, CDR2 SNEGSKA (reference sequence). V lost 3 bases and J 7 bases, leaving 9 bases between the germline ends. The CDR3 loop spans 11 amino acids. The CDR3 bases are TGCAGTGCTAGGCTAGGGGTTGAAGCTTTCTTT. Residues: CSARLGVEAFF.

This chain links TRBV5-5 with TRBJ1-5; D is perhaps TRBD1 (5 bases). The V and J ends lost 5 bases and 5 bases respectively, with 14 bases between them. The CDR3 covers 14 residues. Germline CDR1 is SGHKS and CDR2 is YYEKEE (reference sequence). This chain's CDR3 is CASSFGLGDQPQHF. The CDR3 bases are TGTGCCAGCAGTTTTGGGTTAGGGGATCAGCCCCAGCATTTT.

The V gene is TRBV30, the J gene TRBJ2-3; D is possibly TRBD2 (5 bases). Germline CDR1 GTSNPN, CDR2 SVGIG (reference sequence). The CDR3 is made up of 15 amino acids. Trimming removed 0 bases at V and 3 bases at J, with 13 bases between. CDR3 protein: CAWSVLRGWTDTQYF. The DNA of the CDR3 is TGTGCCTGGAGTGTATTACGAGGGTGGACAGATACGCAGTATTTT.

The chain is built from TRBV7-8 and TRBJ2-5; D remains ambiguous. V lost 0 bases to trimming and J lost 5 bases, with 13 bases between them. Germline loops: CDR1 SGHVS, CDR2 FQNEAQ. The CDR3 spans 15 residues. The CDR3 bases are TGTGCCAGCAGCTTAGCGTTTGGCGGTTTGGAGACCCAGTACTTC. It codes for CASSLAFGGLETQYF.

In its sample, this clone was seen once. The CDR3, as DNA: TGTGCCAGTAGTATCCGTCCGGAGGTCAGCGGACCCTATGGCTACACCTTC. Amino acid sequence: CASSIRPEVSGPYGYTF. The rearrangement uses TRBV19 and TRBJ1-2; no reliable D call. V lost 3 bases and J 4 bases, leaving 21 bases between the germline ends. The germline V gene encodes CDR1 LNHDA and CDR2 SQIVND (reference sequence). CDR3 length equals 17 residues.

This sequence joins TRBV6-1 and TRBJ2-3; TRBD2 is a possible D gene (5 bases). Germline V gene data show CDR1 as MNHNS and CDR2 as SASEGT. V was cut by 6 bases and J by 1 base, with 11 bases left in between. The CDR3 covers 14 residues. The CDR3 DNA reads TGTGCCAGCAGCTTCTCCGGGGGCACAGATACGCAGTATTTT. As protein: CASSFSGGTDTQYF.

The chain couples TRBV19 to TRBJ2-7; D possibly corresponds to TRBD1 (8 bases). The germline V gene has CDR1 LNHDA and CDR2 SQIVND (reference sequence). This CDR3 is 13 amino acids long. Trimming left V 1 base short and J 12 bases short, with 16 bases between. The chain's CDR3 is CASSIGAGDRWYF. The CDR3 DNA is TGTGCCAGTAGTATAGGGGCGGGGGACAGGTGGTACTTC.

The V and J genes are TRBV6-1 and TRBJ2-7; tentative D call: TRBD2 (6 bases). Germline assignment: CDR1 MNHNS and CDR2 SASEGT. This CDR3 has 11 residues. With 11 bases removed from V and 3 bases from J, the gap between germline ends came to 11 bases. CDR3: CASAGGYEQYF. The CDR3 nucleotides read TGTGCCTCCGCCGGGGGCTACGAGCAGTACTTC.

This clone turned up a few times. V is TRBV7-9 and J is TRBJ2-1; TRBD2 matches 9 bases. The length of the CDR3 is 16 residues. In germline, CDR1 is SEHNR, CDR2 FQNEAQ (reference sequence). V trimming: 1 base; J trimming: 4 bases; junction bases outside the gene matches: 5. The CDR3 loop is CASSLVLAGSYNEQFF. CDR3 coding DNA: TGTGCCAGCAGCTTAGTCCTAGCGGGATCATACAATGAGCAGTTCTTC.

The V call is TRBV28, the J call TRBJ2-5, with 8 bases that match TRBD1. CDR1 is MDHEN and CDR2 is SYDVKM in the germline V gene. This CDR3 comprises 15 residues. V gave up 4 bases and J gave up 6 bases; unmatched junction bases: 10. The CDR3 bases are TGTGCCAGCAGTTACACGGGACAGGATAGGCAGACCCAGTACTTC. Its translation is CASSYTGQDRQTQYF.